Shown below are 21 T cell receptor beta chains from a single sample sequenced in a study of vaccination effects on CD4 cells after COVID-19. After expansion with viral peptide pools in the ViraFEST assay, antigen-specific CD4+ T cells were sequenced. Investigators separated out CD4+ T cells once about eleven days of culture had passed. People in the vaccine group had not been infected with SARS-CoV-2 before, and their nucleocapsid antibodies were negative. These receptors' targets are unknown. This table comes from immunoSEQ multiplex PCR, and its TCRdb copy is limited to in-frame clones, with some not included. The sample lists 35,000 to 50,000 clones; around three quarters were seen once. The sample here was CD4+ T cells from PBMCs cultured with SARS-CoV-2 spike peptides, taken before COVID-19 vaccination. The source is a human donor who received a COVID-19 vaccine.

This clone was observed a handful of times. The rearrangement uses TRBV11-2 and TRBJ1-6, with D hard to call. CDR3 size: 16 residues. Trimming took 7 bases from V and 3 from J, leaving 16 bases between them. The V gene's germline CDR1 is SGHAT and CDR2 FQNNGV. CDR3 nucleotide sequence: TGTGCCAGCACGGCACAAGTGTCAATCTATAATTCACCCCTCCACTTT. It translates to CASTAQVSIYNSPLHF.

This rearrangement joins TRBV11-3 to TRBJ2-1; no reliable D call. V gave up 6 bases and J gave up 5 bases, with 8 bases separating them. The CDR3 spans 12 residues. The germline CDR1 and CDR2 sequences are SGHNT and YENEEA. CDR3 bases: TGTGCCAGCAGTCTGCACGACAATGAGCAGTTCTTC. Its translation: CASSLHDNEQFF.

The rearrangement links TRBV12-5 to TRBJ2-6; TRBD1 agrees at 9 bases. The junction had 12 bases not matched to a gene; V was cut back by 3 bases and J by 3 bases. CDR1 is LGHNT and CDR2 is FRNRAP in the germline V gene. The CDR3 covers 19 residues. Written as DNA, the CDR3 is TGTGCTAGTGGTTTCCCGGGGGACAGGGTCTTTTTTGGGGCCAACGTCCTGACTTTC. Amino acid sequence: CASGFPGDRVFFGANVLTF.

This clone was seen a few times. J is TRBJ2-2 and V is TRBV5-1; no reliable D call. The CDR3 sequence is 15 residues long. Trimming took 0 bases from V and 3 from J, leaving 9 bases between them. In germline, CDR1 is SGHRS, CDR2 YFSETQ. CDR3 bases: TGCGCCAGCAGCTTGGCCGGTGAGCACACCGGGGAGCTGTTTTTT. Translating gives CASSLAGEHTGELFF.

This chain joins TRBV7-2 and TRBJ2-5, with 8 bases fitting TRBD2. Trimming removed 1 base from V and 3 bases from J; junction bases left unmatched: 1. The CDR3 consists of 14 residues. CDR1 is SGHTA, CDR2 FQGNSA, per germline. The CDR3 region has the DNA TGTGCCAGCAGCTTAGTGCGGGGGGAAGAGACCCAGTACTTC. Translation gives CASSLVRGEETQYF.

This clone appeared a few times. CDR3 protein: CATSALYGANTGELFF. CDR3 DNA sequence: TGTGCCACCAGCGCTCTATACGGAGCGAACACCGGGGAGCTGTTTTTT. This chain links TRBV24-1 with TRBJ2-2; D gene ambiguous. The CDR3 totals 16 residues. V was shortened by 7 bases and J by 0 bases, with 14 bases between the two germline ends. The germline gives CDR1 KGHDR, CDR2 SFDVKD.

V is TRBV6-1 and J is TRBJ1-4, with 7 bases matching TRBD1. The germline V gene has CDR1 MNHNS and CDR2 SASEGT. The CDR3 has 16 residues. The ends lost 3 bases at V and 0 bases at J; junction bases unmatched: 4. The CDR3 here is CASSDRGYTTNEKLFF. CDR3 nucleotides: TGTGCCAGCAGTGACAGGGGGTATACAACTAATGAAAAACTGTTTTTT.

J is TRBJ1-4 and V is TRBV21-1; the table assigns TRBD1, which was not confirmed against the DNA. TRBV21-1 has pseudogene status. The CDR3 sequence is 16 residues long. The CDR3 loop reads CASSSRQGAKGEKLFF. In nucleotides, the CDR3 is TGTGCCAGCAGCTCCCGACAGGGGGCGAAGGGTGAAAAACTGTTTTTT.

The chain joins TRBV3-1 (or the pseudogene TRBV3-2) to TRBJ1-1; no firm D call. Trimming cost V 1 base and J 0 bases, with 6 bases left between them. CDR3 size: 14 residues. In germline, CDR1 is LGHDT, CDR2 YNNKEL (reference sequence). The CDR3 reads CASSQVSVNTEAFF. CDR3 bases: TGTGCCAGCAGCCAAGTTTCAGTGAACACTGAAGCTTTCTTT.

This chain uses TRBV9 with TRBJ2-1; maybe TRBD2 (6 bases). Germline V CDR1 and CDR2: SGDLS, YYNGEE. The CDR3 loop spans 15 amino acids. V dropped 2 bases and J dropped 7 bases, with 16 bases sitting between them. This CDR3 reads CASSVTTGTHNEQFF. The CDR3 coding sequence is TGTGCCAGCAGCGTCACAACCGGGACTCATAATGAGCAGTTCTTC. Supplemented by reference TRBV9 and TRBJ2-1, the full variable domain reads DSGVTQTPKHLITATGQRVTLRCSPRSGDLSVYWYQQSLDQGLQFLIQYYNGEERAKGNILERFSAQQFPDLHSELNLSSLELGDSALYFCASSVTTGTHNEQFFGPGTRLTVL.

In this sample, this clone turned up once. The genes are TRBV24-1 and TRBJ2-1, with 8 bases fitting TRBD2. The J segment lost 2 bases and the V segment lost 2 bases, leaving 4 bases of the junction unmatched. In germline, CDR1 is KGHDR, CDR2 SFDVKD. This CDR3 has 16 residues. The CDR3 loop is CATSDSSGGTYNEQFF. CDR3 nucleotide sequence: TGTGCCACCAGTGATTCCAGCGGGGGCACCTACAATGAGCAGTTCTTC.

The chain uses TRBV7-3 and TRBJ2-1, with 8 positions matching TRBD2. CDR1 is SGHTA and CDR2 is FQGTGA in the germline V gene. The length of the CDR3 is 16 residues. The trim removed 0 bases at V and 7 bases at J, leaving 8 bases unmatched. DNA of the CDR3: TGTGCCAGCAGCTTAACGGGTTCGGGGGGGGCGAATGAGCAGTTCTTC. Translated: CASSLTGSGGANEQFF. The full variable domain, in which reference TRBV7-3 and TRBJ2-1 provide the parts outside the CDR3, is GAGVSQTPSNKVTEKGKYVELRCDPISGHTALYWYRQSLGQGPEFLIYFQGTGAADDSGLPNDRFFAVRPEGSVSTLKIQRTERGDSAVYLCASSLTGSGGANEQFFGPGTRLTVL.

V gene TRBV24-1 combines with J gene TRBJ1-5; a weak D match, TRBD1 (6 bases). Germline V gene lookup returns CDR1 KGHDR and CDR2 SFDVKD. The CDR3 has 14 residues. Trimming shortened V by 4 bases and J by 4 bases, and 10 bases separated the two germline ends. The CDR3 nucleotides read TGTGCCACCAGTGACCAGGACAGAAATCAGCCCCAGCATTTT. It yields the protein CATSDQDRNQPQHF.

CDR3 loop: CSASGTGVPGANVLTF. CDR3 nucleotide sequence: TGCAGTGCTAGTGGGACAGGGGTACCTGGGGCCAACGTCCTGACTTTC. The chain employs TRBV20-1 and TRBJ2-6, with TRBD1 matching over 10 bases. There are 16 residues in the CDR3. CDR1 is DFQATT and CDR2 is SNEGSKA in the germline V gene (reference sequence). Germline trimming cut 3 bases from V and 2 bases from J; bases unmatched to any gene: 4.

DNA for the CDR3: TGTGCCAGCAGCCTCTGGGAGGCGGCATACAATGAGCAGTTCTTC. Its translation is CASSLWEAAYNEQFF. The chain joins TRBV5-6 to TRBJ2-1; tentative D call: TRBD2 (6 bases). Germline values: CDR1 SGHDT, CDR2 YYEEEE. The CDR3 is 15 residues long. Trimming stripped 4 bases from V and 4 bases from J, with 15 bases between.

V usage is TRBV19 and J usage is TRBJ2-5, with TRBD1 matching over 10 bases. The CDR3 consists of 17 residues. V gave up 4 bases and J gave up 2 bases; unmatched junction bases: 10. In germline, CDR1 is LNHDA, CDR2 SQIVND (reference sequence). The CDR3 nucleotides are TGTGCCAGTAGTACCGCCCTCGGACAGGGGGGACAAGAGACCCAGTACTTC. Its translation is CASSTALGQGGQETQYF.

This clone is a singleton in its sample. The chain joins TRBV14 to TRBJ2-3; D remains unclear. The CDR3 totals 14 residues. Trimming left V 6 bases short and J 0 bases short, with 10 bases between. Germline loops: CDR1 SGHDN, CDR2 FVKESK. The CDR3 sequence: CASRMAASTDTQYF. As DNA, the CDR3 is TGTGCCAGCAGAATGGCAGCAAGCACAGATACGCAGTATTTT. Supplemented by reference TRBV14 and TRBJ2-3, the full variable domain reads EAGVTQFPSHSVIEKGQTVTLRCDPISGHDNLYWYRRVMGKEIKFLLHFVKESKQDESGMPNNRFLAERTGGTYSTLKVQPAELEDSGVYFCASRMAASTDTQYFGPGTRLTVL.

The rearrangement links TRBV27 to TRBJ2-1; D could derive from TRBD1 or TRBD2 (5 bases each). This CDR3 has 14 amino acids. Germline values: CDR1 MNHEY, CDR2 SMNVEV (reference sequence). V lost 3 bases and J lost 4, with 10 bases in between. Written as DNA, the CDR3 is TGTGCCAGCAGTTTCCTTGGGGGATACAATGAGCAGTTCTTC. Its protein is CASSFLGGYNEQFF.

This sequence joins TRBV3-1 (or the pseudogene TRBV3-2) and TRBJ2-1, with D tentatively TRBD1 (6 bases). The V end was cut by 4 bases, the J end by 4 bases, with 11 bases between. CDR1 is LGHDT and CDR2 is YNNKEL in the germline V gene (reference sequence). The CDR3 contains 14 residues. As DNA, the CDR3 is TGTGCCAGCAGCCCGCCCGACAGGTACAATGAGCAGTTCTTC. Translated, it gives CASSPPDRYNEQFF.

The CDR3 DNA is TGTGCCTGGAGTATTCAGCCTGCCGGGGAGCTGTTTTTT. Protein: CAWSIQPAGELFF. The chain has TRBV30 and TRBJ2-2; no firm D call. Germline V gene lookup returns CDR1 GTSNPN and CDR2 SVGIG (reference sequence). Trimming took 2 bases from V and 6 from J, leaving 10 bases between them. The CDR3 runs 13 residues.

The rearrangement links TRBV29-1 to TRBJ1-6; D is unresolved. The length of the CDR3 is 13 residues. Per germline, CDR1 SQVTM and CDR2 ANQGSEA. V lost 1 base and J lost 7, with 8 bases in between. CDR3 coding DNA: TGCAGCGTTGAAGTAACGGCGAATTCACCCCTCCACTTT. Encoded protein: CSVEVTANSPLHF.